The T cell receptor beta chain described here comes from a study of shared clonotypes between healthy human individuals. The assay was carried out at the deep level. Using ten immunoSEQ deep assay plates, investigators sequenced unsorted PBMC DNA. Profiling relied on immunoSEQ multiplex PCR, and the TCRdb table lists in-frame clones only, not all of them. The repertoire holds about 520,000 clones, with more than 65% as singletons. This CDR3 comprises 14 residues. Per germline, CDR1 KGHSH and CDR2 LQKENI. Remarks on this clone: The antigen remains undetermined. One junction end does not reproduce the germline sequence, and a read error may be involved.

Study conclusions and caveats: Donors were few, which limited the genetic and exposure-history diversity represented. Investigators collected only blood, and repertoires in tissues likely differ.

The sequence was obtained from a woman between 35 and 50 years old in good health. Some clones in this sample may be carry-over from other donors' samples. The chain links TRBV18 to TRBJ1-4, with D perhaps TRBD1 (6 bases). Sequencing was carried out using PBMCs. CDR3 coding DNA: TGTGCCAGCTCACTTTCCGGGACAACGGAAAGACTGTTTTTT. This codes for CASSLSGTTERLFF.